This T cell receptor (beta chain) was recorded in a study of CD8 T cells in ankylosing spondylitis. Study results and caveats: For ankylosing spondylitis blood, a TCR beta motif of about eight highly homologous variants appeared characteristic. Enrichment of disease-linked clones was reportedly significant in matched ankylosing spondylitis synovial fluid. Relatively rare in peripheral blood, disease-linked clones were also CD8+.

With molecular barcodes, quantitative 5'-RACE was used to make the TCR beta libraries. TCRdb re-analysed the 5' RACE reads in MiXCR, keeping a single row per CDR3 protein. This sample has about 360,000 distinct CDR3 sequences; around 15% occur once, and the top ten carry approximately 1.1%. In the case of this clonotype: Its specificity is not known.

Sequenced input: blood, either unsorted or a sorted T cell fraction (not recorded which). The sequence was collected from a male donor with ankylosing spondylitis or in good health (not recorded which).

The CDR3 nucleotides are TGCAGTGCTCTTGGACTAGCGGGGGGAAGGAACGAGCAGTACTTC. It encodes CSALGLAGGRNEQYF. V gene TRBV20-1 combines with J gene TRBJ2-7, with 14 bases identical to TRBD2. CDR1 and CDR2 (germline): DFQATT, SNEGSKA (reference sequence). The ends lost 5 bases at V and 5 bases at J; junction bases unmatched: 8. The CDR3 is 15 amino acids.